Below, 9 T cell receptor beta chains from the same sample are listed, as sequenced in a study of early T cells in non-severe SARS-CoV-2 infection. TCRdb called the 5' RACE reads again in MiXCR, with one record for every CDR3 protein. The repertoire holds 52,000 or so distinct CDR3 sequences, with about 7.1% as singletons. The sequenced sample was whole blood, obtained at baseline. These receptors all stem from an adult who was a healthcare worker with PCR-confirmed SARS-CoV-2 infection or an uninfected control (not recorded which).

This clonotype came up many times. The CDR3 loop is CSASGGVRNQPQHF. CDR3 in DNA: TGCAGTGCTAGTGGAGGCGTGCGCAATCAGCCCCAGCATTTT. The gene calls are TRBV20-1 and TRBJ1-5, with D hard to call. CDR1 is DFQATT and CDR2 is SNEGSKA in the germline V gene (reference sequence). The CDR3 has 14 amino acids. Between the trimmed V and J ends, which lost 3 bases and 2 bases, there was a span of 11 bases.

This clonotype was counted between two and nine times. The chain couples TRBV6-2 or TRBV6-3 to TRBJ2-1; D is perhaps TRBD1 or TRBD2 (6 bases each). This CDR3 has 14 amino acids. Germline-derived CDR1 and CDR2 are MNHEY and SVGEGT. Trimming pared 8 bases from V and 7 bases from J, leaving 18 bases between. The CDR3 nucleotides are TGTGCCAGCGGGAATGGGGGGCCCCCTAATGAGCAGTTCTTC. Protein: CASGNGGPPNEQFF.

V is TRBV6-2 or TRBV6-3 and J is TRBJ2-2, with D possibly matching TRBD2 (6 bases). The CDR3 is made up of 17 amino acids. V was trimmed by 8 bases and J by 3 bases, leaving 22 bases between them. The germline CDR1 and CDR2 sequences are MNHEY and SVGEGT. The DNA of the CDR3 is TGTGCCAGCGGCAACGTTCTCGGGCGCGGGGACACCGGGGAGCTGTTTTTT. The encoded protein is CASGNVLGRGDTGELFF.

About this clonotype: One end of the junction is discordant with germline, which a read error may explain. The rearrangement links TRBV2 to TRBJ2-3, with 10 bases matching TRBD2. This CDR3 region has 16 residues. Germline values: CDR1 SNHLY, CDR2 FYNNEI. Here the CDR3 reads CASSQASGGATDTQYF. The CDR3 DNA is TGTGCCAGCAGTCAAGCGAGCGGGGGGGCCACAGATACGCAGTATTTT.

This clonotype was observed many times. V is TRBV7-6 and J is TRBJ1-4; D remains unclear. The CDR3 sequence is 12 residues long. From germline, CDR1 is SGHVS and CDR2 FNYEAQ. Trimming shortened V by 5 bases and J by 5 bases, and 6 bases separated the two germline ends. The CDR3 DNA sequence: TGTGCCAGCAGCCCGTGGAATGAAAAACTGTTTTTT. Translating it yields CASSPWNEKLFF.

The table lists this clonotype with many counts. CDR3 loop: CATSRGLGTGEDEQFF. In nucleotides, the CDR3 is TGTGCCACCAGCAGAGGACTCGGGACAGGGGAAGACGAGCAGTTCTTC. The chain uses TRBV15 and TRBJ2-1; 10 bases are shared with TRBD1. The V and J ends lost 1 base and 10 bases, in that order; junction bases with no gene match: 10. The CDR3 has 16 amino acids. The germline V gene has CDR1 LNHNV and CDR2 YYDKDF (reference sequence).

There are many counts of this clonotype. The rearrangement uses TRBV12-3 or TRBV12-4 and TRBJ2-7; TRBD1 might be the D (5 bases). This CDR3 comprises 13 residues. V lost 3 bases to trimming and J lost 5 bases, with 11 bases between them. In DNA, the CDR3 is TGTGCCAGCAGTTTCGACAGTGTAGACGAGCAGTACTTC. Translated: CASSFDSVDEQYF.

There are a few counts of this clonotype. This chain joins TRBV5-6 and TRBJ1-4; D might be TRBD1 (6 bases). Germline V lookup: CDR1 SGHDT, CDR2 YYEEEE. V gave up 4 bases and J gave up 8 bases, with 15 bases separating them. The CDR3 length is 14 residues. CDR3 nucleotide sequence: TGTGCCAGCAGCCCGCAGGGGCTAGGGGAAAAACTGTTTTTT. The encoded protein is CASSPQGLGEKLFF.

This clonotype was seen a handful of times. The chain carries TRBV6-6 and TRBJ1-6, with 8 nucleotides matching TRBD1. V gave up 4 bases and J gave up 8 bases; unmatched junction bases: 4. Germline V gives CDR1 MNHNY, CDR2 SVGAGI (reference sequence). This CDR3 spans 14 amino acids. The CDR3 DNA is TGTGCCAGCAGTTGGGACAGGCCCCATTCACCCCTCCACTTT. Encoded protein: CASSWDRPHSPLHF.